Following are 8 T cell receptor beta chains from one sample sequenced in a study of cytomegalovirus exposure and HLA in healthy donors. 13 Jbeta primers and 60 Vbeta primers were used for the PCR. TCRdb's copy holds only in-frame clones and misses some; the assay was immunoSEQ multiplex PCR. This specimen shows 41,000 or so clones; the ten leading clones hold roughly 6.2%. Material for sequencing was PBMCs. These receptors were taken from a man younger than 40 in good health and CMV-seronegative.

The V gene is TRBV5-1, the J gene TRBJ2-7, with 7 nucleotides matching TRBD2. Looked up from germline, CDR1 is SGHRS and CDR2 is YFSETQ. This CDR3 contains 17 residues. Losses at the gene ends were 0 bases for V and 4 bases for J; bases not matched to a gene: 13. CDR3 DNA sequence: TGCGCCAGCAGCTTGGCCGGGCGGGAGTCCTCGGGGTACGAGCAGTACTTC. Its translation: CASSLAGRESSGYEQYF.

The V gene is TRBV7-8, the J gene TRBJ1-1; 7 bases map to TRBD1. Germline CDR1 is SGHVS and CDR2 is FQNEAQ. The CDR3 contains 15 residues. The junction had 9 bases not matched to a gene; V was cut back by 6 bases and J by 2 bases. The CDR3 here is CASRLMGQPNTEAFF. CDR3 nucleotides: TGTGCCAGCAGATTGATGGGACAGCCCAACACTGAAGCTTTCTTT.

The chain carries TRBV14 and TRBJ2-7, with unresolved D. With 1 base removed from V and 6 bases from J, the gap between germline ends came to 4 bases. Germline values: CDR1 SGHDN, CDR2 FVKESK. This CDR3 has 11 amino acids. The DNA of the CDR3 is TGTGCCAGCAGCCAAGGGGCCGAGCAGTACTTC. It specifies CASSQGAEQYF.

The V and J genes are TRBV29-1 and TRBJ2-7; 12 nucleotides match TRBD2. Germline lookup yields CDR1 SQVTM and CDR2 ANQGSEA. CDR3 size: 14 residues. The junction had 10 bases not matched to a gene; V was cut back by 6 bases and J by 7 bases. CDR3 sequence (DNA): TGCAGCGTCAGGCTAGCGGGAGGGCCTGGTGAGCAGTACTTC. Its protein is CSVRLAGGPGEQYF.

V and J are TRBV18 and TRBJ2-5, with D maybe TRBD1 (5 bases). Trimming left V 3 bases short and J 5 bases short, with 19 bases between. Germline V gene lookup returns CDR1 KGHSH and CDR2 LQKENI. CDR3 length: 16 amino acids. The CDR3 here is CASSPRTQGIEETQYF. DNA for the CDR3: TGTGCCAGCTCACCTCGAACGCAGGGAATCGAGGAGACCCAGTACTTC.

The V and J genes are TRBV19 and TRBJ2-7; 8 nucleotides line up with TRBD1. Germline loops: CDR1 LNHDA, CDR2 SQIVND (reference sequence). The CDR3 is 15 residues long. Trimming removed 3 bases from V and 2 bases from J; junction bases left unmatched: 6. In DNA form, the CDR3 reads TGTGCCAGTAGTATGCTTCGGACAGGGACCTACGAGCAGTACTTC. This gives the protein CASSMLRTGTYEQYF.

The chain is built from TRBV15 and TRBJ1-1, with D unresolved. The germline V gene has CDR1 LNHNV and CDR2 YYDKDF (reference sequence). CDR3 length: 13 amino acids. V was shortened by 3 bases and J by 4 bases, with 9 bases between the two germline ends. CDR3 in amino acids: CATSREGGTEAFF. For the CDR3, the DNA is TGTGCCACCAGCAGGGAAGGCGGCACTGAAGCTTTCTTT.

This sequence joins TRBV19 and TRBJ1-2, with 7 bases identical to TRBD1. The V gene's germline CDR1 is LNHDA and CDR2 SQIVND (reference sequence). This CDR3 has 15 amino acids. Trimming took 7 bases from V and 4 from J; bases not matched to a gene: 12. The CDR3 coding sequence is TGTGCCAGTACCCCCCCGGCAGGGGGTTTCTATGGCTACACCTTC. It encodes CASTPPAGGFYGYTF.